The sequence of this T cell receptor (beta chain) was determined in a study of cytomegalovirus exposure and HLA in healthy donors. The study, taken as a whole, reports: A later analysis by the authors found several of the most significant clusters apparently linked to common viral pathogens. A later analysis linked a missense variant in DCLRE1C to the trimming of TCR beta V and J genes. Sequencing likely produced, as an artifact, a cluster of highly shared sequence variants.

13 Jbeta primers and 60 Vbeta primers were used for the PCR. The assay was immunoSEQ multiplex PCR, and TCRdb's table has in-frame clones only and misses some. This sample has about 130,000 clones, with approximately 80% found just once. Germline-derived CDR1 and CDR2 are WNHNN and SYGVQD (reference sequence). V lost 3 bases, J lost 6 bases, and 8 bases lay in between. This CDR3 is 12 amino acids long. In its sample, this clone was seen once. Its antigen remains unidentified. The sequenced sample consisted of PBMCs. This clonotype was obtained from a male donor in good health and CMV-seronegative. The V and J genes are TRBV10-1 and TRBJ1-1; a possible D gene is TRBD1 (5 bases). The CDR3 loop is CASSDPGSEAFF. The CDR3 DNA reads TGCGCCAGCAGTGACCCAGGGTCTGAAGCTTTCTTT.